This T cell receptor (beta chain) emerged from a study of shared clonotypes between healthy human individuals. Study overall: Per-donor plates numbered three CD4 naive, three CD4 memory, two CD8 naive and one CD8 memory.

Germline lookup yields CDR1 SGHRS and CDR2 YFSETQ. Trimming removed 0 bases from V and 0 bases from J; junction bases left unmatched: 8. This CDR3 region has 18 residues. Authors' analysis steps: Filtering was not the same, since immunoSEQ gave junction-only sequences without quality scores. Libraries were prepared by immunoSEQ multiplex PCR; TCRdb keeps only in-frame clonotypes and omits some of them. That table furnishes V, J and clone size, whereas the DNA furnished D and trimming. The sample lists 1.4 million or so clones; 98% to 99% were seen once. V usage is TRBV5-1 and J usage is TRBJ2-7; 11 positions agree with TRBD2. The sequenced material came from naive CD4+ T cells sorted from blood. Indicated subset: CD45RA+ positively selected. This receptor was taken from a man aged 25 to 40 in good health. The CDR3 loop reads CASSLEGLAAVSSYEQYF. In DNA form, the CDR3 reads TGCGCCAGCAGCTTGGAGGGACTAGCGGCGGTTAGCTCCTACGAGCAGTACTTC.